The table lists the clone carrying this T cell receptor (beta chain) with a count of one. Its antigen is currently unknown. Profiled with immunoSEQ multiplex PCR; TCRdb holds only in-frame clones, not every one. The profile covers 63,000 or so clones, with roughly 80% appearing a single time and 0.9% to 1.2% taken by the ten largest. The CDR3 has 14 amino acids. Germline trimming cut 0 bases from V and 3 bases from J; bases unmatched to any gene: 1. CDR1 is SGDLS, CDR2 YYNGEE, per germline. The entry originates in a study of OX40 agonist ivuxolimab in advanced cancers. Patients had blood sampled at baseline and again on cycle 4 day 1 and cycle 7 day 1. Points from the study as a whole: The expanded peripheral T cells' antigen specificity was not determined. The average count of expanded clones was higher among CD8+ T cells than among CD4+.

V gene TRBV9 combines with J gene TRBJ2-7, with TRBD1 matching over 9 bases. The material sequenced was CD4+ or CD8+ T cells sorted from blood, taken in a trial of the OX40 agonist ivuxolimab. The sequence derives from an adult with an advanced solid tumor such as melanoma, head and neck, liver or kidney cancer. The CDR3 DNA sequence: TGTGCCAGCAGCGTAGCGACAGGGGGCTACGAGCAGTACTTC. It specifies CASSVATGGYEQYF. The full variable domain, with the rest looked up from reference TRBV9 and TRBJ2-7, is DSGVTQTPKHLITATGQRVTLRCSPRSGDLSVYWYQQSLDQGLQFLIQYYNGEERAKGNILERFSAQQFPDLHSELNLSSLELGDSALYFCASSVATGGYEQYFGPGTRLTVT.